The 3 T cell receptor beta chains given below trace back to one sample, sequenced in a study of cytomegalovirus exposure and HLA in healthy donors. Sequenced by immunoSEQ multiplex PCR; TCRdb stores in-frame clones only, minus some. This repertoire shows about 200,000 clones, 70% to 90% found once; its top ten account for around 3%. The sequenced material came from PBMCs. The origin of the receptors is a woman younger than 35 in good health and CMV-seronegative.

V is TRBV30 and J is TRBJ1-1, with 7 positions matching TRBD1. Germline V gene lookup returns CDR1 GTSNPN and CDR2 SVGIG (reference sequence). Trimming removed 1 base from V and 9 bases from J; junction bases left unmatched: 8. The CDR3 extends over 13 amino acids. The CDR3 spells CAWSDGQEVKAFF. CDR3 coding DNA: TGTGCCTGGAGTGACGGACAGGAGGTTAAAGCTTTCTTT.

V gene TRBV28 combines with J gene TRBJ1-2; D might be TRBD1 (6 bases). The length of the CDR3 is 17 residues. Trimming took 6 bases from V and 0 from J, leaving 20 bases between them. Germline-derived CDR1 and CDR2 are MDHEN and SYDVKM. CDR3: CASSRLSGGAPNYGYTF. The DNA of the CDR3 is TGTGCCAGCAGCCGCCTATCGGGGGGCGCCCCTAACTATGGCTACACCTTC.

The sample holds one count of this clone. The chain has TRBV4-3 and TRBJ1-2; D unclear. Germline CDR1 reads LGHNA; CDR2 reads YSLEER. V dropped 0 bases and J dropped 2 bases, with 4 bases sitting between them. This CDR3 has 13 residues. The DNA of the CDR3 is TGCGCCAGCAGCCAAGAGTCGAACTATGGCTACACCTTC. It translates to CASSQESNYGYTF.